This T cell receptor (beta chain) was sequenced in a study of cytotoxic CD8 clonotypes in ibrutinib-treated CLL. Study-level background: Of the patients, about a dozen were relapsed/refractory, over 14 treatment-naive and 17 to 18 IGHV unmutated.

Of note for this clone: Its antigen is not known.

Profiling relied on immunoSEQ multiplex PCR, and the TCRdb table lists in-frame clones only, not all of them. The sample includes some 200,000 clones, just under 80% seen only once; the top ten take more than 9.5%. Study-level results: Baseline clonality exceeded age-matched healthy donors and tracked circulating CD8+ T-cell counts.

CDR3 length equals 16 residues. Germline-derived CDR1 and CDR2 are LGHNT and FRNRAP. Trimming removed 3 bases from V and 0 bases from J; junction bases left unmatched: 7. The chain recombines TRBV12-5 with TRBJ1-1, with 7 nucleotides matching TRBD1. The receptor was derived from a human donor with chronic lymphocytic leukemia. This material consisted of PBMCs, taken after 12 months of ibrutinib treatment. CDR3 nucleotide sequence: TGTGCTAGTGGTTTCAACCCCGGGACAGTGAACACTGAAGCTTTCTTT. It encodes CASGFNPGTVNTEAFF.